This TCR beta chain was captured in a study of cytomegalovirus exposure and HLA in healthy donors. Amplification used 60 Vbeta primers and 13 Jbeta primers. Here immunoSEQ multiplex PCR was the method, and the copy in TCRdb shows in-frame clones only, minus some. The table shows roughly 110,000 clones, with roughly 74% occurring only once. Points from the study as a whole: TCR beta V segments were, for the most part, productive about 87% or about 30% of the time in an earlier analysis. One later analysis reportedly identified an Asian-associated ancestry cluster that showed fewer N-insertions than the approximately 710-donor mean. Later analysis identified a missense DCLRE1C variant that was linked to TCR beta V- and J-gene trimming.

The germline V gene has CDR1 SSHAT and CDR2 FNYEAQ (reference sequence). V was clipped by 4 bases and J by 3 bases, with 24 bases between them. The CDR3 sequence is 19 residues long. This clone was picked up a small number of times. Its antigen is not identified. V is TRBV7-7 and J is TRBJ2-2; weak D call: TRBD1 (6 bases). The receptor was derived from a man between 40 and 49 years old in good health and CMV-seronegative. The specimen was PBMCs. As DNA, the CDR3 is TGTGCCAGCAGCTATCTCGGGTACAGGGAAGTGGGACACACCGGGGAGCTGTTTTTT. As protein: CASSYLGYREVGHTGELFF.